This T cell receptor (beta chain) comes out of a study of post-analysis software for immune sequencing data. Looked up from germline, CDR1 is SGHVS and CDR2 is FQNEAQ. There are 16 residues in the CDR3. Trimming took off 1 base at V and 3 bases at J, with 13 bases between the two ends. Comments on this clonotype: Its antigen is currently unknown.

Each TCR beta cDNA library carried unique molecular identifiers. TCRdb passed the PCR reads through MiXCR, listing each CDR3 protein once. The table lists hundreds of thousands of distinct CDR3 sequences, just under 30% of them singletons, with under 0.7% in the top ten. Study conclusions and caveats: Multiple sclerosis was associated with a significant reduction in normalized Chao1 diversity relative to controls. There were four or five TRBV segments more frequent in patients than controls, and TRBV5-6, TRBV5-1 and TRBV20-1 were among them.

The receptor's source is a girl aged 10-17 years with multiple sclerosis. The sample comprised blood. This chain joins TRBV7-8 and TRBJ1-5, with unresolved D. The chain's CDR3 is CASSLGRAANNQPQHF. CDR3 in DNA: TGTGCCAGCAGCTTAGGGAGGGCGGCAAACAATCAGCCCCAGCATTTT.